The 29 T cell receptor beta chains below come from one sample, sequenced in a study of CD8+ T cells in alopecia areata. Treatment noted: oral pan-JAK inhibitor, 5-10 mg twice daily. cDNA serving as the sequencing template came from extracted, reverse transcribed RNA. Libraries were prepared by immunoSEQ multiplex PCR; TCRdb keeps only in-frame clonotypes and omits some of them. The table lists 150,000 to 250,000 clones, 50% to 60% of them singletons. This material consisted of CD4+ T cells sorted from blood, taken at week 4, from a patient treated with tofacitinib. All receptors derive from a human donor with alopecia areata.

J is TRBJ2-7 and V is TRBV5-6, with 9 bases that match TRBD1. V trimming: 4 bases; J trimming: 5 bases; junction bases outside the gene matches: 7. From germline, CDR1 is SGHDT and CDR2 YYEEEE. This CDR3 comprises 14 residues. The CDR3 DNA sequence: TGTGCCAGCAGCCCACAGACAGGGGGAAACGAGCAGTACTTC. It yields the protein CASSPQTGGNEQYF.

This clone was seen only a few times. This chain connects TRBV7-3 to TRBJ2-1; a weak D match, TRBD2 (5 bases). This CDR3 has 16 amino acids. Trimming removed 2 bases at V and 4 bases at J, with 15 bases between. From germline, CDR1 is SGHTA and CDR2 FQGTGA. In DNA, the CDR3 is TGTGCCAGCAGCTTAGAGACAACCCAGCGGTACAATGAGCAGTTCTTC. Encoded protein: CASSLETTQRYNEQFF.

This clone was picked up a small number of times. The J gene is TRBJ1-5, the V gene TRBV28; maybe TRBD1 (5 bases). Per the germline V gene, CDR1 is MDHEN and CDR2 is SYDVKM. V was pared by 3 bases and J by 6 bases, with 18 bases between. This CDR3 contains 16 residues. This CDR3 is CASSFLGLQRVQPQHF. The CDR3 nucleotides are TGTGCCAGCAGTTTCCTGGGACTTCAGCGCGTTCAGCCCCAGCATTTT.

This clone appeared a few times. The rearrangement joins TRBV28 to TRBJ1-1; 10 bases are shared with TRBD1. Trimming took 6 bases from V and 5 from J; bases not matched to a gene: 6. The CDR3 has 14 amino acids. Germline CDR1 and CDR2: MDHEN and SYDVKM. The CDR3 protein is CASRMTGGGTEAFF. For the CDR3, the DNA is TGTGCCAGCAGGATGACAGGGGGCGGAACTGAAGCTTTCTTT.

V usage is TRBV6-5 and J usage is TRBJ1-1, with 7 bases matching TRBD1. CDR3 length: 16 residues. V was pared by 4 bases and J by 4 bases, with 12 bases of the junction left unmatched. Looked up from germline, CDR1 is MNHEY and CDR2 is SVGAGI. This CDR3 is CASSSLSRGIGTEAFF. The CDR3 nucleotides are TGTGCCAGCAGTTCCCTCAGCAGGGGGATCGGCACTGAAGCTTTCTTT.

A single count supports this clone. The V gene is TRBV30, the J gene TRBJ1-1; perhaps TRBD1 as D (5 bases). This CDR3 spans 12 amino acids. Deletions cut 0 bases from V and 8 bases from J, with 10 bases between. Per germline, CDR1 GTSNPN and CDR2 SVGIG (reference sequence). The CDR3 region is CAWSVRQPEAFF. CDR3 nucleotides: TGTGCCTGGAGTGTACGACAGCCCGAAGCTTTCTTT.

In its sample, this clone was seen a few times. The sample has other DNA sequences that encode this CDR3 too. The chain joins TRBV30 to TRBJ2-5; unclear D gene. The CDR3 sequence is 11 residues long. CDR1 is GTSNPN and CDR2 is SVGIG in the germline V gene (reference sequence). Trimming shortened V by 0 bases and J by 2 bases, and 1 base separated the two germline ends. The DNA for the CDR3 is TGTGCCTGGAGTGTACAAGAGACCCAGTACTTC. Translating gives CAWSVQETQYF.

This chain joins TRBV2 and TRBJ1-2; D is possibly TRBD1 (6 bases). Deletions cut 1 base from V and 6 bases from J, with 12 bases between. The germline V gene encodes CDR1 SNHLY and CDR2 FYNNEI. The CDR3 consists of 14 residues. Here the CDR3 DNA reads TGTGCCAGCAGTGAAGGGGACACCCGGGATGGCTACACCTTC. This translates into CASSEGDTRDGYTF.

This clone was observed a single time. V usage is TRBV7-2 and J usage is TRBJ2-2, with D possibly TRBD2 on 6 matching bases. Germline V gene data show CDR1 as SGHTA and CDR2 as FQGNSA. V was cut by 5 bases and J by 6 bases, with 13 bases left in between. The CDR3 sequence is 14 residues long. As DNA, the CDR3 is TGTGCCAGCAGCCCCCGACTAGTCCCCGGGGAGCTGTTTTTT. Translation gives CASSPRLVPGELFF.

The chain carries TRBV11-1 and TRBJ1-5; D ambiguous. Trimming left V 1 base short and J 3 bases short, with 10 bases between. The CDR3 is made up of 15 amino acids. Germline CDR1 SGHAT, CDR2 FQDESV (reference sequence). The CDR3 loop reads CASSLGSSDNQPQHF. CDR3 sequence (DNA): TGTGCCAGCAGCTTAGGGAGCAGCGACAATCAGCCCCAGCATTTT.

There are a few counts of this clone. V and J are TRBV19 and TRBJ2-1; the match to TRBD1 covers 10 bases. This CDR3 is built from 14 residues. Germline V lookup: CDR1 LNHDA, CDR2 SQIVND (reference sequence). V was clipped by 4 bases and J by 7 bases; unmatched bases: 4. CDR3 loop: CASSRPGQGNEQFF. The DNA for the CDR3 is TGTGCCAGTAGTAGACCGGGACAGGGGAATGAGCAGTTCTTC. The whole variable domain, remainder taken from reference TRBV19 and TRBJ2-1, is DGGITQSPKYLFRKEGQNVTLSCEQNLNHDAMYWYRQDPGQGLRLIYYSQIVNDFQKGDIAEGYSVSREKKESFPLTVTSAQKNPTAFYLCASSRPGQGNEQFFGPGTRLTVL.

This chain uses TRBV4-2 with TRBJ2-5, with D perhaps TRBD2 (5 bases). The CDR3 has 14 residues. Between the trimmed V and J ends, which lost 4 bases and 1 base, there was a span of 10 bases. Per the germline V gene, CDR1 is LGHNA and CDR2 is YNFKEQ. CDR3 coding DNA: TGTGCCAGCAGCCTGCGGGCCGCCCAAGAGACCCAGTACTTC. Protein product: CASSLRAAQETQYF.

For the CDR3, the DNA is TGTGCCAGCTCACCTAGTCAGTCTAACACTGAAGCTTTCTTT. Its translation: CASSPSQSNTEAFF. The chain recombines TRBV18 with TRBJ1-1; no firm D call. CDR1 and CDR2 (germline): KGHSH, LQKENI. Trimming removed 3 bases from V and 2 bases from J, with 10 bases in between. The CDR3 is 14 amino acids.

The J gene is TRBJ2-7, the V gene TRBV7-8, with TRBD1 matching 8 bases. This CDR3 has 13 amino acids. CDR1 and CDR2 from the germline V gene are SGHVS and FQNEAQ. The ends lost 5 bases at V and 6 bases at J; junction bases unmatched: 6. The CDR3 sequence is CASSRTGQAEQYF. Written as DNA, the CDR3 is TGTGCCAGCAGCCGGACAGGGCAGGCCGAGCAGTACTTC.

This chain links TRBV28 with TRBJ1-5; no definite D call. Trimming stripped 7 bases from V and 7 bases from J, with 17 bases between. The CDR3 sequence is 14 residues long. Germline-derived CDR1 and CDR2 are MDHEN and SYDVKM. The DNA for the CDR3 is TGTGCCAGCAATAGGGAGGCTCTGCGACAGCCCCAGCATTTT. Translation: CASNREALRQPQHF.

CDR3 residues: CASSVDLAGEETQYF. CDR3 bases: TGTGCCAGCAGCGTAGACCTAGCGGGGGAGGAGACCCAGTACTTC. This chain connects TRBV9 to TRBJ2-5, with 10 bases fitting TRBD2. The CDR3 spans 15 residues. Germline V gives CDR1 SGDLS, CDR2 YYNGEE. Trimming cost V 0 bases and J 5 bases; bases outside gene matches: 4.

The rearrangement joins TRBV11-2 to TRBJ2-7, with D perhaps TRBD1 (6 bases). CDR3 length: 15 amino acids. V shed 7 bases and J shed 7 bases, with 23 bases lying between them. CDR1 SGHAT and CDR2 FQNNGV come from the germline V gene. The CDR3 DNA follows: TGTGCCAGCAACGCGAACCTTGGACAGCCGGGAGAGCAGTACTTC. Its protein is CASNANLGQPGEQYF.

This sequence joins TRBV5-6 and TRBJ1-1; no firm D call. Deletions cut 2 bases from V and 4 bases from J, with 6 bases between. Germline CDR1 and CDR2: SGHDT and YYEEEE. The CDR3 totals 12 residues. The CDR3: CASSFPLTEAFF. CDR3 bases: TGTGCCAGCAGCTTTCCCCTCACTGAAGCTTTCTTT.

The V gene is TRBV29-1, the J gene TRBJ1-1; 9 bases map to TRBD1. The ends lost 7 bases at V and 5 bases at J; junction bases unmatched: 11. The CDR3 contains 14 residues. In germline, CDR1 is SQVTM, CDR2 ANQGSEA. Here the CDR3 reads CSASRDREGTEAFF. For the CDR3, the DNA is TGCAGCGCCTCTAGGGACAGGGAGGGGACTGAAGCTTTCTTT.

The rearrangement links TRBV5-1 to TRBJ1-6; 9 bases are a match to TRBD1. Germline V gene sequence: CDR1 SGHRS, CDR2 YFSETQ. The CDR3 is 17 amino acids. V was clipped by 4 bases and J by 11 bases; unmatched bases: 16. The CDR3: CASSHHRTGGIPPPLHF. In nucleotides, the CDR3 is TGCGCCAGCAGCCACCATCGCACAGGGGGCATACCGCCACCCCTCCACTTT.

In regard to this clone: The same CDR3 arises from other DNA sequences in this sample as well. V is TRBV5-1 and J is TRBJ2-5; D is unclear. Germline CDR1 is SGHRS and CDR2 is YFSETQ. The CDR3 runs 13 residues. Between the trimmed V and J ends, which lost 0 bases and 3 bases, there was a span of 6 bases. The CDR3 DNA reads as TGCGCCAGCAGCTTGGGGGCCGAAGAGACCCAGTACTTC. This codes for CASSLGAEETQYF.

J is TRBJ2-4 and V is TRBV29-1; 9 bases map to TRBD1. CDR1 and CDR2 from the germline V gene are SQVTM and ANQGSEA. The CDR3 extends over 15 amino acids. Trimming removed 6 bases from V and 1 base from J; junction bases left unmatched: 7. The chain's CDR3 is CSVQPGQGAKNIQYF. The CDR3 nucleotides read TGCAGCGTGCAACCGGGACAGGGCGCCAAAAACATTCAGTACTTC.

This clone has a single count. J is TRBJ1-2 and V is TRBV5-6; D remains unclear. The germline gives CDR1 SGHDT, CDR2 YYEEEE. This CDR3 spans 15 amino acids. Trimming shortened V by 5 bases and J by 7 bases, and 21 bases separated the two germline ends. The CDR3 nucleotides are TGTGCCAGCAGTACTTTAACCCGACATCTCACTGGCTACACCTTC. Protein product: CASSTLTRHLTGYTF. Full variable domain (missing parts from reference TRBV5-6 and TRBJ1-2): DAGVTQSPTHLIKTRGQQVTLRCSPKSGHDTVSWYQQALGQGPQFIFQYYEEEERQRGNFPDRFSGHQFPNYSSELNVNALLLGDSALYLCASSTLTRHLTGYTFGSGTRLTVV.

This clone appeared a few times. The V call is TRBV6-4, the J call TRBJ1-6; the D gene is possibly TRBD1 (6 bases). Trimming cost V 7 bases and J 5 bases, with 12 bases left between them. The germline V gene encodes CDR1 MRHNA and CDR2 SNTAGT. CDR3 length: 14 amino acids. CDR3 amino acids: CASMTGHHNSPLHF. The CDR3 DNA follows: TGTGCCAGCATGACGGGACACCATAATTCACCCCTCCACTTT.

This clone was seen a handful of times. J is TRBJ2-7 and V is TRBV18; D might be TRBD2 (5 bases). CDR1 KGHSH and CDR2 LQKENI come from the germline V gene. CDR3 length equals 14 residues. V dropped 3 bases and J dropped 0 bases, with 9 bases sitting between them. The CDR3 region has the DNA TGTGCCAGCTCACCGGGGAGTGACTCCTACGAGCAGTACTTC. Its protein product is CASSPGSDSYEQYF.

The chain employs TRBV2 and TRBJ1-2; D is undetermined. Trimming removed 7 bases at V and 4 bases at J, with 10 bases between. The CDR3 is made up of 12 amino acids. Germline values: CDR1 SNHLY, CDR2 FYNNEI. In nucleotides, the CDR3 is TGTGCCAGCAAGGGTCTGGGCTATGGCTACACCTTC. It encodes CASKGLGYGYTF.

The V gene is TRBV5-1, the J gene TRBJ2-5; D not resolved. The germline V gene encodes CDR1 SGHRS and CDR2 YFSETQ. V was shortened by 2 bases and J by 2 bases, with 16 bases between the two germline ends. The CDR3 has 16 residues. CDR3 in DNA: TGCGCCAGCAGCTTAGGGCTTCAGAGAAGACAAGAGACCCAGTACTTC. Amino acids: CASSLGLQRRQETQYF.

The chain combines TRBV30 with TRBJ2-5; D is possibly TRBD1 (5 bases). The CDR3 runs to 12 residues. CDR1 is GTSNPN, CDR2 SVGIG, per germline (reference sequence). The V end lost 6 bases, the J end lost 5 bases, and 13 bases lay between the germline ends. The chain's CDR3 is CACRTLGETQYF. The DNA of the CDR3 is TGTGCCTGCCGGACACTTGGGGAGACCCAGTACTTC.

The chain is built from TRBV7-2 and TRBJ1-5; D gene uncertain. In germline, CDR1 is SGHTA, CDR2 FQGNSA. The CDR3 is 13 amino acids. Trimming removed 1 base at V and 3 bases at J, with 4 bases between. This CDR3 is CASSLGDNQPQHF. The CDR3 DNA reads as TGTGCCAGCAGCTTAGGGGACAATCAGCCCCAGCATTTT.